The sequence of this TCR beta chain was determined in a study of blood T cell repertoires in COVID-19. Looking at the study overall: COVID-19 samples collected from the United States, Italy and Spain covered acute and convalescent phases. PBMCs, B-cell-depleted T cells, or T cells were the source of the cDNA or gDNA that made up the material.

Original processing methods: Reference gene primer amplification yielded estimated nucleated cell counts. TCRdb's copy holds only in-frame clones and misses some; the assay was immunoSEQ multiplex PCR. V, J and clone size derive from that table, while D and trimming were established from the DNA sequence. Of 55,000 or so clones in the sample, about nine tenths were seen once. The germline V gene encodes CDR1 SNHLY and CDR2 FYNNEI. Trimming left V 6 bases short and J 0 bases short, with 11 bases between. This CDR3 is built from 15 residues. The V gene is TRBV2, the J gene TRBJ1-4; D call uncertain. The sample consisted of peripheral blood. This TCR was sampled from a man between 40 and 49 years old with acute or convalescent COVID-19. CDR3 sequence reads: CASRTLTPTNEKLFF. CDR3 bases: TGTGCCAGCAGGACACTTACCCCAACTAATGAAAAACTGTTTTTT.